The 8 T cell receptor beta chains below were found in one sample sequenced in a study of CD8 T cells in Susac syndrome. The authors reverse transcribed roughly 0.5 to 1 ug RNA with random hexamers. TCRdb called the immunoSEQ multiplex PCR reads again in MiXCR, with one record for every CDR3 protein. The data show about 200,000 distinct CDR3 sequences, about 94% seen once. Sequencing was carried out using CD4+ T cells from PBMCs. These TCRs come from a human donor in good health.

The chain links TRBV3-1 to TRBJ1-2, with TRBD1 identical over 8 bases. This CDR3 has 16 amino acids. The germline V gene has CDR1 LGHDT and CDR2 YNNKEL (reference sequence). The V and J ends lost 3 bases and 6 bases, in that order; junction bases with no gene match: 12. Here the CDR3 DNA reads TGTGCCAGCAGCCAGATATTGACAGGGGTTTCGGATGGCTACACCTTC. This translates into CASSQILTGVSDGYTF. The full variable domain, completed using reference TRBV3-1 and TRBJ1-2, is DTAVSQTPKYLVTQMGNDKSIKCEQNLGHDTMYWYKQDSKKFLKIMFSYNNKELIINETVPNRFSPKSPDKAHLNLHINSLELGDSAVYFCASSQILTGVSDGYTFGSGTRLTVV.

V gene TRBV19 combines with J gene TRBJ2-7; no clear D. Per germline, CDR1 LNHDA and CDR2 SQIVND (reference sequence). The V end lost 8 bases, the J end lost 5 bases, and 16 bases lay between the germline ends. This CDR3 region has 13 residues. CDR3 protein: CASSEAARDEQYF. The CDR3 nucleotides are TGTGCCAGTTCCGAAGCCGCAAGAGACGAGCAGTACTTC. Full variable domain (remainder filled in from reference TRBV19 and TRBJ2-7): DGGITQSPKYLFRKEGQNVTLSCEQNLNHDAMYWYRQDPGQGLRLIYYSQIVNDFQKGDIAEGYSVSREKKESFPLTVTSAQKNPTAFYLCASSEAARDEQYFGPGTRLTVT.

CDR3 nucleotide sequence: TGCAGCGAGAGGCGGGGAGTCAATGAGCAGTTCTTC. Translated, it gives CSERRGVNEQFF. The V call is TRBV20-1, the J call TRBJ2-1; perhaps TRBD2 as D (6 bases). This CDR3 region has 12 residues. Looked up from germline, CDR1 is DFQATT and CDR2 is SNEGSKA (reference sequence).

The CDR3 coding sequence is TGTGCCAGCAGTGGACTTCCTTTCTCCTACGAGCAGTACGTC. Protein: CASSGLPFSYEQYV. The chain uses TRBV6-1 and TRBJ2-7; D ambiguous. The CDR3 is made up of 14 amino acids. The V end lost 4 bases, the J end lost 0 bases, and 10 bases lay between the germline ends. Germline V CDR1 and CDR2: MNHNS, SASEGT.

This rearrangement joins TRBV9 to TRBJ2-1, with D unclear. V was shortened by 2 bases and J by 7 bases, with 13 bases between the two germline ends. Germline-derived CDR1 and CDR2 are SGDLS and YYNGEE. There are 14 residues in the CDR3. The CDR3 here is CASSVTLSGNEQFF. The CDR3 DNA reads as TGTGCCAGCAGCGTGACGTTATCTGGAAATGAGCAGTTCTTC.

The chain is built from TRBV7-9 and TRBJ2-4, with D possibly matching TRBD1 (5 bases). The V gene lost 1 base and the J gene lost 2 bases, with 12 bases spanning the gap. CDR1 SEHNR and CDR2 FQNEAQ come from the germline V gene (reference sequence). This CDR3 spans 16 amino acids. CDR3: CASSLEGRASKNIQYF. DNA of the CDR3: TGTGCCAGCAGCTTAGAGGGGCGTGCCTCCAAAAACATTCAGTACTTC.

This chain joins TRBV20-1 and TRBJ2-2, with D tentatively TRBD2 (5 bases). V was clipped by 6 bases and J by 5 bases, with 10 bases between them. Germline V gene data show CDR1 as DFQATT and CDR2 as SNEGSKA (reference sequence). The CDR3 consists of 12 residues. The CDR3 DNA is TGCAGTGCCGGACGGGGTACCGGGGAGCTGTTTTTT. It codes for CSAGRGTGELFF.

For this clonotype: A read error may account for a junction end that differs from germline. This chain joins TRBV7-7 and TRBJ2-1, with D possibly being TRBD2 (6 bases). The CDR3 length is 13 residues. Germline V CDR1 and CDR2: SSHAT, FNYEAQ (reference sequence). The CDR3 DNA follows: TGTGCTAGCAGCCCGACGCGGGGAGGTGAGCAGTTCTTC. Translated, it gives CASSPTRGGEQFF. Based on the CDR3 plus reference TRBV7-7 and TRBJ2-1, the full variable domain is GAGVSQSPRYKVTKRGQDVTLRCDPISSHATLYWYQQALGQGPEFLTYFNYEAQPDKSGLPSDRFSAERPEGSISTLTIQRTEQRDSAMYRCASSPTRGGEQFFGPGTRLTVL.